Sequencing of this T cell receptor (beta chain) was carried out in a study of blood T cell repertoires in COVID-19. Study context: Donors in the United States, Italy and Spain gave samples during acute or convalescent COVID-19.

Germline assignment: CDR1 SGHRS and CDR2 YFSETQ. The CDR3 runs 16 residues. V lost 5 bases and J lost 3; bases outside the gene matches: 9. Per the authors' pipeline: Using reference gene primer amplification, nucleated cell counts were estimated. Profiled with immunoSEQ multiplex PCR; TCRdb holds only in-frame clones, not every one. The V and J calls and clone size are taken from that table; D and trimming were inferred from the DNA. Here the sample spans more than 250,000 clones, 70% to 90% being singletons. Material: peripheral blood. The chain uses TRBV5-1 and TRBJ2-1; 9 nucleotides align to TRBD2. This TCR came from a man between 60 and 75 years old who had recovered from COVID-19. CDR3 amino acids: CASRRTAGGGYNEQFF. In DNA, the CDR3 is TGCGCCAGCAGAAGGACGGCGGGAGGGGGCTACAATGAGCAGTTCTTC.